A single sample is the source of the 32 T cell receptor beta chains below, sequenced in a study of Ad26.COV2.S vaccination and SARS-CoV-2 variants. TCRdb's copy holds only in-frame clones and misses some; the assay was immunoSEQ multiplex PCR. This table holds more than 400,000 clones, 90% found once. Specified treatment: roughly 20 received Ad26.COV2.S at low or high dose, single or two shots; 5 received placebo; per-sample allocation not given. After the first vaccine or placebo injection, samples were drawn on day 63. The starting material was peripheral blood, obtained in a trial of Ad26.COV2.S vaccine versus placebo. These receptors all stem from a person aged 18 to 65 who received the Ad26.COV2.S COVID-19 vaccine or a placebo.

V is TRBV7-2 and J is TRBJ2-1; D uncertain. Germline lookup yields CDR1 SGHTA and CDR2 FQGNSA. This CDR3 has 15 residues. The V end was cut by 5 bases, the J end by 8 bases, with 19 bases between. The DNA of the CDR3 is TGTGCCAGCAGCCAGATGGGAACTACCTTGGATGAGCAGTTCTTC. This encodes CASSQMGTTLDEQFF.

The V call is TRBV5-1, the J call TRBJ1-4; 7 bases fit TRBD1. Trimming took 3 bases from V and 5 from J; bases not matched to a gene: 4. This CDR3 spans 14 amino acids. Germline values: CDR1 SGHRS, CDR2 YFSETQ. CDR3: CASSSGTVNEKLFF. As DNA, the CDR3 is TGCGCCAGCAGCTCCGGGACAGTGAATGAAAAACTGTTTTTT.

The V gene is TRBV10-3, the J gene TRBJ1-4, with D possibly matching TRBD1 (6 bases). The germline V gene has CDR1 ENHRY and CDR2 SYGVKD. Trimming removed 6 bases at V and 4 bases at J, with 12 bases between. The CDR3 has 14 residues. The CDR3 sequence: CAIRPTGRNEKLFF. CDR3 DNA sequence: TGTGCCATCAGGCCGACAGGTCGTAATGAAAAACTGTTTTTT.

V and J are TRBV7-2 and TRBJ2-1, with 11 positions matching TRBD1. After removal of 1 base from V and 6 bases from J, the junction contained 8 bases not matched to a gene. The CDR3 extends over 17 amino acids. Per the germline V gene, CDR1 is SGHTA and CDR2 is FQGNSA. The DNA for the CDR3 is TGTGCCAGCAGCTTAGGGCCCGGGACAGGGGGGTTCAATGAGCAGTTCTTC. Translation gives CASSLGPGTGGFNEQFF.

This clone has only a few counts. The rearrangement joins TRBV25-1 to TRBJ2-2; tentatively, D is TRBD1 or TRBD2 (7 bases each). V was clipped by 3 bases and J by 7 bases, with 12 bases between them. The germline CDR1 and CDR2 sequences are MGHDK and SYGVNS. The CDR3 sequence is 14 residues long. The CDR3 coding sequence is TGTGCCAGCAGTGAGGGACAGCGGGGCGGGGAGCTGTTTTTT. This codes for CASSEGQRGGELFF.

The chain joins TRBV18 to TRBJ2-2; D is ambiguous. The V and J ends lost 3 bases and 4 bases respectively, with 9 bases between them. Germline loops: CDR1 KGHSH, CDR2 LQKENI. This CDR3 is built from 14 residues. In DNA form, the CDR3 reads TGTGCCAGCTCACCCAACGGGTTCACCGGGGAGCTGTTTTTT. Its protein product is CASSPNGFTGELFF.

There are a few counts of this clone. The rearrangement links TRBV11-2 to TRBJ2-7; 11 nucleotides align to TRBD2. V shed 2 bases, J shed 6 bases, and the junction held 9 bases outside the gene matches. Germline CDR1 and CDR2: SGHAT and FQNNGV. This CDR3 is built from 16 residues. The DNA of the CDR3 is TGTGCCAGCAGCTTAAGGGCTAGCGGGGGGCAAGCCGAGCAGTACTTC. Translating it yields CASSLRASGGQAEQYF. Full variable domain (outside the CDR3, taken from reference TRBV11-2 and TRBJ2-7): EAGVAQSPRYKIIEKRQSVAFWCNPISGHATLYWYQQILGQGPKLLIQFQNNGVVDDSQLPKDRFSAERLKGVDSTLKIQPAKLEDSAVYLCASSLRASGGQAEQYFGPGTRLTVT.

This clone appeared once. The CDR3 region is CASSYSGSLRDTQYF. The CDR3 coding sequence is TGTGCCAGCAGCTACTCCGGGTCCCTCCGGGATACGCAGTATTTT. The V call is TRBV7-9, the J call TRBJ2-3; no clear D. This CDR3 comprises 15 residues. Germline CDR1 reads SEHNR; CDR2 reads FQNEAQ (reference sequence). Trimming took off 4 bases at V and 6 bases at J, with 17 bases between the two ends. The variable domain in full, with the rest retrieved from reference TRBV7-9 and TRBJ2-3, is DTGVSQNPRHKITKRGQNVTFRCDPISEHNRLYWYRQTLGQGPEFLTYFQNEAQLEKSRLLSDRFSAERPKGSFSTLEIQRTEQGDSAMYLCASSYSGSLRDTQYFGPGTRLTVL.

CDR3 amino acids: CASSQQTGGLDEQFF. In DNA form, the CDR3 reads TGCGCCAGCAGCCAACAGACAGGGGGCCTGGATGAGCAGTTCTTC. The J gene is TRBJ2-1, the V gene TRBV4-3; 10 nucleotides align to TRBD1. Per the germline V gene, CDR1 is LGHNA and CDR2 is YSLEER. This CDR3 has 15 amino acids. Trimming at V came to 2 bases and at J to 8 bases, leaving 6 bases not matched to a gene.

CDR3 sequence: CASSSGRGANSYEQYF. The CDR3 coding sequence is TGTGCCAGTAGCTCGGGGCGGGGGGCCAACTCCTACGAGCAGTACTTC. The chain carries TRBV19 and TRBJ2-7; 8 positions agree with TRBD2. V lost 6 bases to trimming and J lost 0 bases; unmatched junction nucleotides: 10. This CDR3 has 16 residues. Germline lookup yields CDR1 LNHDA and CDR2 SQIVND (reference sequence).

The genes are TRBV28 and TRBJ2-1; D is undetermined. V shed 7 bases and J shed 4 bases, with 14 bases lying between them. There are 14 residues in the CDR3. The germline CDR1 and CDR2 sequences are MDHEN and SYDVKM. The CDR3 DNA reads TGTGCCAGCACTACCCCAGATAGTTACAATGAGCAGTTCTTC. Translation: CASTTPDSYNEQFF. The full variable domain, with the rest looked up from reference TRBV28 and TRBJ2-1, is DVKVTQSSRYLVKRTGEKVFLECVQDMDHENMFWYRQDPGLGLRLIYFSYDVKMKEKGDIPEGYSVSREKKERFSLILESASTNQTSMYLCASTTPDSYNEQFFGPGTRLTVL.

This clone came up once. The chain joins TRBV28 to TRBJ2-2; no firm D call. The V and J ends lost 2 bases and 6 bases respectively, with 10 bases between them. The germline V gene encodes CDR1 MDHEN and CDR2 SYDVKM. The CDR3 extends over 14 amino acids. This chain's CDR3 is CASSLQNPPGELFF. The CDR3 nucleotides read TGTGCCAGCAGTTTACAGAATCCGCCCGGGGAGCTGTTTTTT.

V gene TRBV28 combines with J gene TRBJ2-2, with 7 bases aligning to TRBD2. CDR3 size: 15 residues. Germline lookup yields CDR1 MDHEN and CDR2 SYDVKM. Losses at the gene ends were 4 bases for V and 5 bases for J; bases not matched to a gene: 7. This CDR3 reads CASSSTGTTTGELFF. The CDR3 nucleotides are TGTGCCAGCAGTTCTACCGGGACTACTACCGGGGAGCTGTTTTTT.

The CDR3 DNA follows: TGTGCCAGCAAGGGGGCTAGCGGGGCCCTCGACTACGAGCAGTACTTC. It translates to CASKGASGALDYEQYF. The J gene is TRBJ2-7, the V gene TRBV2, with 9 bases identical to TRBD2. V lost 7 bases, J lost 3 bases, and 13 bases stayed unmatched. Germline V gene lookup returns CDR1 SNHLY and CDR2 FYNNEI. This CDR3 has 16 amino acids.

The chain links TRBV18 to TRBJ2-6, with 10 bases lining up with TRBD1. Germline assignment: CDR1 KGHSH and CDR2 LQKENI. The CDR3 has 17 amino acids. After removal of 3 bases from V and 0 bases from J, the junction contained 2 bases not matched to a gene. The chain's CDR3 is CASSPGTGDSGANVLTF. CDR3 DNA sequence: TGTGCCAGCTCACCCGGGACAGGGGACTCTGGGGCCAACGTCCTGACTTTC.

This clone was recorded only once. The chain recombines TRBV30 with TRBJ2-3; 14 bases are a match to TRBD2. V gave up 2 bases and J gave up 4 bases; unmatched junction bases: 5. Germline V CDR1 and CDR2: GTSNPN, SVGIG (reference sequence). CDR3 size: 16 residues. The CDR3 region is CAWSFGLAGGSDTQYF. For the CDR3, the DNA is TGTGCCTGGAGTTTTGGACTAGCGGGAGGTTCAGATACGCAGTATTTT.

CDR3 in amino acids: CASSLLLRSGRSMNTEAFF. The CDR3 DNA reads as TGTGCCAGCAGTTTATTGCTGCGGTCCGGGAGGTCCATGAACACTGAAGCTTTCTTT. The rearrangement links TRBV28 to TRBJ1-1; D gene unclear. Germline CDR1 reads MDHEN; CDR2 reads SYDVKM. V lost 1 base and J 0 bases, leaving 21 bases between the germline ends. The length of the CDR3 is 19 residues.

The chain uses TRBV10-3 and TRBJ1-5; 7 nucleotides line up with TRBD1. CDR1 is ENHRY, CDR2 SYGVKD, per germline. The CDR3 sequence is 16 residues long. The V and J ends lost 3 bases and 0 bases, in that order; junction bases with no gene match: 5. CDR3 region: CAISEGRGDSNQPQHF. CDR3 DNA sequence: TGTGCCATCAGTGAAGGCAGGGGGGATAGCAATCAGCCCCAGCATTTT.

This rearrangement joins TRBV19 to TRBJ2-5; either TRBD1 or TRBD2 may supply D (6 bases each). CDR3 length equals 15 residues. Trimming took 2 bases from V and 5 from J, leaving 15 bases between them. Germline V lookup: CDR1 LNHDA, CDR2 SQIVND (reference sequence). This CDR3 is CASSIKWGAYETQYF. The CDR3 DNA sequence: TGTGCCAGTAGTATAAAGTGGGGGGCCTACGAGACCCAGTACTTC.

The chain carries TRBV7-9 and TRBJ2-7; D is possibly TRBD1 (6 bases). CDR1 is SEHNR and CDR2 is FQNEAQ in the germline V gene (reference sequence). This CDR3 comprises 14 residues. Trimming cost V 4 bases and J 5 bases, with 15 bases left between them. CDR3 DNA: TGTGCCAGCAGCTCCGACAGGTTTTCTCACGAGCAGTACTTC. This encodes CASSSDRFSHEQYF.

The chain has TRBV4-1 and TRBJ1-2; D is undetermined. This CDR3 is 17 amino acids long. Germline CDR1 reads MGHRA; CDR2 reads YSYEKL. With 0 bases removed from V and 0 bases from J, the gap between germline ends came to 14 bases. The CDR3 is CASSQEQGAGANYGYTF. The CDR3 DNA is TGCGCCAGCAGCCAAGAACAAGGTGCGGGAGCTAACTATGGCTACACCTTC.

The chain has TRBV30 and TRBJ1-6; D is ambiguous. The CDR3 is 14 residues long. Trimming pared 2 bases from V and 10 bases from J, leaving 15 bases between. Germline V lookup: CDR1 GTSNPN, CDR2 SVGIG (reference sequence). The CDR3 loop is CAWSSTSKGSPLHF. DNA for the CDR3: TGTGCCTGGAGTAGTACGAGCAAGGGATCACCCCTCCACTTT.

The chain employs TRBV4-3 and TRBJ2-2; D remains unclear. Germline V gene data show CDR1 as LGHNA and CDR2 as YSLEER. The CDR3 loop spans 17 amino acids. Trimming pared 0 bases from V and 3 bases from J, leaving 14 bases between. CDR3 DNA sequence: TGCGCCAGCAGCCAAGACCCCCCACGGGTGTACACCGGGGAGCTGTTTTTT. This codes for CASSQDPPRVYTGELFF.

This clone was seen once. The CDR3 is CASSYSPGGLPYEQYF. The CDR3 DNA sequence: TGTGCCAGCAGTTACTCCCCCGGCGGGCTCCCCTACGAGCAGTACTTC. This sequence joins TRBV6-2 or TRBV6-3 and TRBJ2-7; TRBD2 might be the D (5 bases). CDR1 MNHEY and CDR2 SVGEGT come from the germline V gene. CDR3 length: 16 residues. Between the trimmed V and J ends, which lost 0 bases and 2 bases, there was a span of 14 bases.

This rearrangement joins TRBV7-9 to TRBJ2-2; D is undetermined. This CDR3 has 15 residues. The germline V and J ends were trimmed by 0 bases and 4 bases, with 9 bases remaining between them. Germline assignment: CDR1 SEHNR and CDR2 FQNEAQ (reference sequence). The CDR3 bases are TGTGCCAGCAGCTTAGCGCTGGGTAGCACCGGGGAGCTGTTTTTT. Its translation is CASSLALGSTGELFF.

The CDR3 DNA reads TGTGCCAGCAGCCAAGATGCTTCGGACAGGGTGTTTGGCTACACCTTC. It specifies CASSQDASDRVFGYTF. The rearrangement links TRBV4-2 to TRBJ1-2; 8 nucleotides agree with TRBD1. The CDR3 consists of 16 residues. Germline V gene data show CDR1 as LGHNA and CDR2 as YNFKEQ. Losses at the gene ends were 0 bases for V and 7 bases for J; bases not matched to a gene: 10.

The V call is TRBV5-5, the J call TRBJ1-6, with D hard to call. Germline loops: CDR1 SGHKS, CDR2 YYEKEE (reference sequence). CDR3 size: 13 residues. Trimming shortened V by 0 bases and J by 9 bases, and 7 bases separated the two germline ends. The CDR3 spells CASSLGMGSPLHF. The CDR3 bases are TGTGCCAGCAGCTTGGGAATGGGTTCACCCCTCCACTTT.

This clone was seen once. The chain employs TRBV6-1 and TRBJ2-7; D remains unclear. V lost 3 bases and J lost 4, with 10 bases in between. The germline V gene has CDR1 MNHNS and CDR2 SASEGT. The length of the CDR3 is 13 residues. The CDR3 DNA sequence: TGTGCCAGCAGTGAGGCAGGATTTTACGAGCAGTACTTC. It translates to CASSEAGFYEQYF.

The CDR3 spells CASSSITGGREQYF. The CDR3 DNA reads TGTGCCAGCAGTTCAATTACAGGGGGCCGCGAGCAGTACTTC. The genes are TRBV28 and TRBJ2-7; 9 bases map to TRBD1. Germline V gives CDR1 MDHEN, CDR2 SYDVKM. V lost 4 bases, J lost 6 bases, and 7 bases stayed unmatched. The CDR3 covers 14 residues.

This clone is a singleton in its sample. An end of the junction does not agree with germline; a read error may underlie this. This chain links TRBV9 with TRBJ2-1; 9 bases map to TRBD2. This CDR3 has 13 amino acids. CDR1 is SGDLS, CDR2 YYNGEE, per germline. This chain's CDR3 is CASSSSGGTSKLF. In DNA, the CDR3 is TGTGCCAGCAGCTCTTCGGGAGGGACTAGCAAGCTCTTC.

The DNA of the CDR3 is TGTGCCAGCAGCTTGGGGTACCAAGAGACCCAGTACTTC. Translation: CASSLGYQETQYF. J is TRBJ2-5 and V is TRBV11-2; D uncertain. Germline V gene data show CDR1 as SGHAT and CDR2 as FQNNGV. V shed 3 bases and J shed 0 bases, with 5 bases lying between them. CDR3 length: 13 residues.

The chain joins TRBV5-5 to TRBJ2-7, with 7 bases lining up with TRBD1. V lost 2 bases to trimming and J lost 4 bases; unmatched junction nucleotides: 6. Germline assignment: CDR1 SGHKS and CDR2 YYEKEE (reference sequence). The CDR3 is 14 residues long. CDR3 residues: CASSFGSGGYEQYF. The CDR3 bases are TGTGCCAGCAGCTTTGGCTCAGGGGGATACGAGCAGTACTTC.